The rows below give T cell receptor beta chains drawn from one sample of a study of Graves' ophthalmopathy and Graves' hyperthyroidism. TCRdb reprocessed the multiplex PCR reads with MiXCR, giving one entry per CDR3 protein. This sample has about 500,000 distinct CDR3 sequences, with around 15% found just once. The material sequenced was blood. The receptors were gathered from a woman aged 25 to 39 with Graves' ophthalmopathy. CDR3s include the opening cysteine and the closing phenylalanine or tryptophan. A D gene is named only where the DNA matches it firmly. Expanded clones are given a class, and other clones once, few, many or no size at all.

clone size | J gene | D gene | V gene | CDR3 protein | CDR3 DNA
many | TRBJ1-5 | TRBD1 | TRBV12-5 | CASGLVLGQGARQPQHF | TGTGCTAGTGGTTTGGTACTGGGACAGGGGGCGAGACAGCCCCAGCATTTT
many | TRBJ1-1 | . | TRBV15 | CATSRDRSTEAFF | TGTGCCACCAGCAGAGATCGTAGCACTGAAGCTTTCTTT
many | TRBJ2-5 | TRBD2 | TRBV6-1 | CASSPSGLAGRETQYF | TGTGCCAGCAGCCCCTCCGGACTAGCGGGAAGGGAGACCCAGTACTTC
few | TRBJ2-5 | TRBD2 | TRBV3-1 | CASSPGGTSGLETQYF | TGTGCCAGCAGCCCGGGGGGGACTAGCGGGCTAGAGACCCAGTACTTC
. | TRBJ2-7 | TRBD1 | TRBV6-4 | CASSDWHRDRGNEQYF | TGTGCCAGCAGTGACTGGCACCGGGACAGGGGCAACGAGCAGTACTTC
. | TRBJ2-7 | TRBD1 | TRBV5-1 | CASSPRGGQGDYEQYF | TGCGCCAGCAGCCCACGGGGGGGACAGGGGGACTACGAGCAGTACTTC
. | TRBJ1-5 | TRBD1 | TRBV19 | CASSIRIRSAGQGHQPQHF | TGTGCCAGTAGTATTAGGATCCGTTCGGCGGGACAGGGGCATCAGCCCCAGCATTTT
. | TRBJ2-7 | TRBD2 | TRBV6-2/TRBV6-3 | CASRPPGLGGYEQYF | TGTGCCAGCAGGCCTCCGGGACTAGGCGGATACGAGCAGTACTTC
many | TRBJ2-7 | . | TRBV28 | CASSLVLLGDEQYF | TGTGCCAGCAGTTTGGTTCTCCTGGGGGACGAGCAGTACTTC
many | TRBJ2-3 | . | TRBV6-1 | CASTKNGAFLLEF | TGTGCCAGCACCAAAAACGGGGCATTTCTTCTCGAGTTT
many | TRBJ2-2 | . | TRBV11-2 | CASSLGWVGFTGELFF | TGTGCCAGCAGCTTAGGTTGGGTAGGGTTTACCGGGGAGCTGTTTTTT
once | TRBJ1-6 | . | TRBV30 | CAWSGLPRGLYNSPLHF | TGTGCCTGGAGTGGCCTACCGAGGGGTCTCTATAATTCACCCCTCCACTTT
many | TRBJ2-7 | . | TRBV6-5 | CASSYPLGGGAEQYF | TGTGCCAGCAGTTACCCCCTGGGGGGGGGGGCCGAGCAGTACTTC
many | TRBJ1-2 | . | TRBV30 | CAWSFRTTGYTF | TGTGCCTGGAGTTTCCGGACAACGGGCTACACCTTC
many | TRBJ1-5 | . | TRBV20-1 | CSARDQPVGNQPQHF | TGCAGTGCTAGAGATCAGCCTGTGGGCAATCAGCCCCAGCATTTT
many | TRBJ1-1 | . | TRBV6-1 | CASRLRGRAFF | TGTGCCAGCAGACTCAGGGGTCGAGCTTTCTTT
many | TRBJ2-7 | . | TRBV13 | CASSLSGQLYEQYF | TGTGCCAGCAGCTTGTCCGGACAACTCTACGAGCAGTACTTC
many | TRBJ1-5 | . | TRBV12-3/TRBV12-4 | CASKGGGNQPQHF | TGTGCCAGCAAGGGAGGGGGCAATCAGCCCCAGCATTTT
many | TRBJ1-2 | . | TRBV4-1 | CASSHPAGKANYGYTF | TGCGCCAGCAGCCATCCCGCAGGGAAAGCTAACTATGGCTACACCTTC
. | TRBJ2-2 | . | TRBV28 | CASSSGKGSGDLFF | TGTGCCAGCAGCTCGGGCAAGGGCTCCGGGGATCTGTTTTTT
many | TRBJ2-7 | . | TRBV24-1 | CATSSERPPYEQYF | TGTGCCACCAGTAGTGAGCGGCCCCCCTACGAGCAGTACTTC
many | TRBJ1-5 | . | TRBV19 | CASSWHEGNQPQHF | TGTGCCAGTAGTTGGCACGAGGGCAATCAGCCCCAGCATTTT
many | TRBJ1-1 | . | TRBV11-2 | CASSLEPGRFTEAFF | TGTGCCAGCAGCTTAGAACCAGGGCGATTCACTGAAGCTTTCTTT
many | TRBJ1-2 | . | TRBV19 | CATKQGNYGYTF | TGTGCCACCAAACAGGGTAACTATGGCTACACCTTC
many | TRBJ1-1 | . | TRBV7-8 | CASTPLLGQGDTEAFF | TGTGCCAGCACCCCCTTGCTCGGCCAGGGTGACACTGAAGCTTTCTTT
many | TRBJ1-5 | . | TRBV10-2 | CASSKRGTDQPQHF | TGCGCCAGCAGCAAGAGGGGGACCGATCAGCCCCAGCATTTT
many | TRBJ1-6 | TRBD1 | TRBV6-5 | CASSYGTGGTRYSPLHF | TGTGCCAGCAGTTACGGGACAGGGGGTACTAGGTATTCACCCCTCCACTTT
many | TRBJ2-2 | . | TRBV28 | CASRSAGAWNTGELFF | TGTGCCAGCAGATCTGCAGGGGCCTGGAACACCGGGGAGCTGTTTTTT
many | TRBJ1-2 | . | TRBV27 | CASSPIGANYGYTF | TGTGCCAGCAGCCCAATCGGGGCTAACTATGGCTACACCTTC
many | TRBJ2-7 | . | TRBV10-3 | CAISRGQTGTTYEQYF | TGTGCCATCAGTCGGGGCCAAACAGGGACGACGTACGAGCAGTACTTC
many | TRBJ1-1 | . | TRBV19 | CASSSQVNTEAFF | TGTGCCAGTAGTTCTCAGGTGAACACTGAAGCTTTCTTT
once | TRBJ2-7 | . | TRBV6-1 | CASSVDGSYEQYF | TGTGCCAGCAGTGTCGACGGCTCCTACGAGCAGTACTTC
few | TRBJ1-1 | . | TRBV5-1 | CASSLSGAILNSEAFF | TGCGCCAGCAGCTTGTCAGGGGCCATATTGAACTCTGAAGCTTTCTTT
many | TRBJ1-1 | . | TRBV27 | CASSLATTGHTEAFF | TGTGCCAGCAGTTTGGCGACCACAGGGCACACTGAAGCTTTCTTT
many | TRBJ1-5 | . | TRBV28 | CASSSRGQPQHF | TGTGCCAGCAGTTCACGGGGTCAGCCCCAGCATTTT
many | TRBJ2-6 | . | TRBV27 | CASRGGSGANVLTF | TGTGCCAGCCGAGGGGGCTCTGGGGCCAACGTCCTGACTTTC
many | TRBJ2-7 | . | TRBV5-1 | CASSLAFGQGGEQYF | TGCGCCAGCAGCTTGGCGTTTGGGCAGGGAGGTGAGCAGTACTTC
. | TRBJ1-1 | . | TRBV5-1 | CASSFRDRGAHTEALF | TGCGCCAGCAGCTTCCGGGACCGAGGTGCTCACACTGAAGCTCTCTTT
many | TRBJ1-2 | . | TRBV2 | CARIQRDYGYTF | TGTGCCAGGATACAGAGAGACTATGGCTACACCTTC
many | TRBJ2-2 | TRBD1 | TRBV12-3/TRBV12-4 | CASSIRQGPTGELFF | TGTGCCAGCAGTATACGACAGGGCCCAACCGGGGAGCTGTTTTTT
many | TRBJ2-7 | TRBD2 | TRBV20-1 | CSAREPGRLYEQYF | TGCAGTGCTAGAGAGCCCGGGAGGCTCTACGAGCAGTACTTC
many | TRBJ2-7 | . | TRBV6-1 | CASTYTGQRNEQYF | TGTGCCAGCACCTACACAGGCCAACGGAACGAGCAGTACTTC
many | TRBJ2-5 | . | TRBV6-2/TRBV6-3 | CASSYFGRAKETQYF | TGTGCCAGCAGTTACTTCGGCAGGGCCAAAGAGACCCAGTACTTC
many | TRBJ1-1 | . | TRBV12-3/TRBV12-4 | CASSYQERNTEAFF | TGTGCCAGCAGTTACCAGGAGAGGAACACTGAAGCTTTCTTT
many | TRBJ2-2 | TRBD1 | TRBV24-1 | CATSDLRGTGGDSGELFF | TGTGCCACCAGTGATTTAAGGGGGACAGGGGGCGATTCCGGGGAGCTGTTTTTT
many | TRBJ2-7 | TRBD2 | TRBV28 | CASSSPAGVSYEQYF | TGTGCCAGCAGTTCGCCAGCGGGAGTCTCCTACGAGCAGTACTTC
many | TRBJ1-1 | TRBD1 | TRBV19 | CASSSGQGVDTEAFF | TGTGCCAGTAGTTCGGGACAGGGGGTAGACACTGAAGCTTTCTTT
few | TRBJ1-6 | TRBD1 | TRBV14 | CASSQAQGAGNSPLHF | TGTGCCAGCAGCCAAGCACAGGGGGCCGGTAATTCACCCCTCCACTTT
many | TRBJ2-5 | TRBD2 | TRBV28 | CASSPRGAGEETQYF | TGTGCCAGCAGCCCCCGGGGAGCGGGGGAAGAGACCCAGTACTTC